This is a list of T cell receptor beta chains from one sample in a study of CD8+CD57+ T cells in acquired aplastic anemia. TCRdb reprocessed the reads with MiXCR, giving one entry per CDR3 protein. Of hundreds of thousands of distinct CDR3 sequences in the sample, around 30% were seen once. The sample consisted of sorted CD4+, CD8+, or CD8+CD57+ T cells (not recorded which) from PBMCs. The receptor set was obtained from a human donor with aplastic anemia. The CDR3 runs from the conserved cysteine through the conserved F or W. D genes are given only for firm matches. Part of the rows lack a size; the others show once, few, many or a class for expanded clones.

DNA,CDR3,length,V,D,size,J
TGCGCCAGCAGTAGTGCCAGTAGTCAGGGACAGCCCTACGAGCAGTACTTC,CASSSASSQGQPYEQYF,17,TRBV10-1,TRBD1,-,TRBJ2-7
TGTGCCAGCAGGGAGACAGGGGGTTGGAATGAGCAGTTCTTC,CASRETGGWNEQFF,14,TRBV12-3/TRBV12-4,TRBD1,-,TRBJ2-1
TGTGCCAGCAGTGGGACCAGGGCCGCTAACTATGGCTACACCTTC,CASSGTRAANYGYTF,15,TRBV2,-,many,TRBJ1-2
TGTGCCAGCAGGGCAAAGGACGGATCCTACGAGCAGTACTTC,CASRAKDGSYEQYF,14,TRBV5-4,-,-,TRBJ2-7
TGTGCCACCAGCATTCAGCGGGGCACAGATACGCAGTATTTT,CATSIQRGTDTQYF,14,TRBV15,-,many,TRBJ2-3
TGTGCCAGCAGTGAGACTCCTCTAGGAGGATCACCCCTCCACTTT,CASSETPLGGSPLHF,15,TRBV25-1,-,-,TRBJ1-6
TGTGCCAGTAGTCGTAGCCTTATGAACACTGAAGCTTTCTTT,CASSRSLMNTEAFF,14,TRBV19,-,many,TRBJ1-1
TGTGCCAGCGGAACCGAGAGAGGGACAGGAGTCTCTGGCCACACCTTC,CASGTERGTGVSGHTF,16,TRBV6-1,TRBD1,-,TRBJ1-2
TGTGCCAGCAGCCCGGGAGGGGGCGTGGATCAGCCCCAGCATTTT,CASSPGGGVDQPQHF,15,TRBV5-8,TRBD1,-,TRBJ1-5
TGTGCCAGCAGCTTAGACGGCGGGGGGCCCCAGCATTTT,CASSLDGGGPQHF,13,TRBV7-9,-,many,TRBJ1-5
TGTGCCAGCAGCTTGGGGTTCATGGGGGCGAGCTCCTACGAGCAGTACTTC,CASSLGFMGASSYEQYF,17,TRBV5-4,-,few,TRBJ2-7
TGTGCCAGCAGCTTTGGACAGTTTAATGAAAAACTGTTTTTT,CASSFGQFNEKLFF,14,TRBV7-9,-,-,TRBJ1-4
TGCAGTGTTAAGGGAGGGACTGAAGCTTTCTTT,CSVKGGTEAFF,11,TRBV20-1,-,once,TRBJ1-1